Presented here are 30 T cell receptor beta chains from one specimen sequenced in a study. TRBV12-4/TRBJ1-2 clonotypes were amplified with adaptor-ligated barcode primers. From the multiplex PCR reads, TCRdb called clonotypes with MiXCR, one entry per CDR3 protein. The sample shows about 330 distinct CDR3 sequences, 6% of them seen only once. Sample: memory CD4+ T cells sorted from blood. The subset: memory CD4+ T cells, CD4+CD45RO+CD25-. These receptors originate from a female donor with breast cancer.

This clonotype is labeled medium-sized. This sequence joins TRBV12-3 or TRBV12-4 and TRBJ1-2; 7 nucleotides agree with TRBD1. The junction had 20 bases not matched to a gene; V was cut back by 9 bases and J by 4 bases. The CDR3 is 17 amino acids. The CDR3 nucleotides read TGTGCCAGTTTTGGTCCCTCCAGGATGACAGGGCTCTATGGCTACACCTTC. Residues: CASFGPSRMTGLYGYTF.

This clonotype is large in the sample. This chain links TRBV12-3 or TRBV12-4 with TRBJ1-2; D possibly corresponds to TRBD1 (5 bases). The CDR3 spans 13 residues. Trimming took 5 bases from V and 7 from J, leaving 14 bases between them. The CDR3 coding sequence is TGTGCCAGCAGTACGGGACTTCAAGGTGGCTACACCTTC. It encodes CASSTGLQGGYTF.

Sample share makes this clonotype medium-sized (0.01 to 0.1%). The J gene is TRBJ1-2, the V gene TRBV12-3 or TRBV12-4; D call uncertain. V lost 5 bases and J 4 bases, leaving 11 bases between the germline ends. CDR3 length: 13 residues. The CDR3 bases are TGTGCCAGCAGTCCCGTTAACAGCTATGGCTACACCTTC. Its protein is CASSPVNSYGYTF.

In its sample, this clonotype is medium-sized. The V and J genes are TRBV12-3 or TRBV12-4 and TRBJ1-2, with D possibly TRBD1 on 5 matching bases. The V gene lost 6 bases and the J gene lost 2 bases, with 10 bases spanning the gap. The CDR3 loop spans 13 amino acids. The CDR3 nucleotides are TGTGCCAGCAGCAAGACAGAAAACTATGGCTACACCTTC. Translating gives CASSKTENYGYTF.

By proportion, this clonotype is hyperexpanded (1% or more). The chain recombines TRBV12-3 or TRBV12-4 with TRBJ1-2; perhaps TRBD1 as D (6 bases). Trimming cost V 8 bases and J 1 base, with 14 bases left between them. The CDR3 has 14 residues. DNA of the CDR3: TGTGCCAGCGGCTCTCCAGGGGTTAACTATGGCTACACCTTC. Protein: CASGSPGVNYGYTF.

This clonotype is judged large. The rearrangement joins TRBV12-3 or TRBV12-4 to TRBJ1-2; the D is unclear. The CDR3 has 13 residues. V lost 1 base and J lost 6, with 9 bases in between. The CDR3 loop reads CASSLVSENGYTF. The CDR3 bases are TGTGCCAGCAGTTTAGTCTCTGAAAATGGCTACACCTTC.

This clonotype rates as medium-sized. V usage is TRBV12-3 or TRBV12-4 and J usage is TRBJ1-2, with D possibly being TRBD1 (5 bases). Trimming left V 6 bases short and J 5 bases short, with 13 bases between. CDR3 size: 13 residues. The CDR3 DNA reads TGTGCCAGCAGCCCGGAGGGGCGATATGGCTACACCTTC. Amino acids: CASSPEGRYGYTF.

The rearrangement links TRBV12-3 or TRBV12-4 to TRBJ1-2; D is unresolved. Trimming pared 5 bases from V and 5 bases from J, leaving 9 bases between. The CDR3 runs 12 residues. CDR3 DNA: TGTGCCAGCAGTCTTGGGGAGTATGGCTACACCTTC. Amino acids: CASSLGEYGYTF.

Sample share makes this clonotype large. The V gene is TRBV12-3 or TRBV12-4, the J gene TRBJ1-2; 9 nucleotides agree with TRBD1. Losses at the gene ends were 8 bases for V and 5 bases for J; bases not matched to a gene: 9. This CDR3 has 14 amino acids. The CDR3 region has the DNA TGTGCCAGCGGCGACCGGGACAGGGCGTATGGCTACACCTTC. Amino acids: CASGDRDRAYGYTF.

This clonotype is termed medium-sized. The chain is built from TRBV12-3 or TRBV12-4 and TRBJ1-2, with D unresolved. This CDR3 has 15 amino acids. The V and J ends lost 2 bases and 4 bases respectively, with 14 bases between them. CDR3 sequence: CASSLTQRVGYGYTF. The CDR3 bases are TGTGCCAGCAGTTTAACCCAGAGAGTTGGCTATGGCTACACCTTC.

This clonotype is judged large (0.1 to 1%). The rearrangement links TRBV12-3 or TRBV12-4 to TRBJ1-2; tentatively, D is TRBD1 (6 bases). V dropped 1 base and J dropped 7 bases, with 10 bases sitting between them. The CDR3 runs to 13 residues. The CDR3 sequence: CASSLEQGIGYTF. The CDR3, as DNA: TGTGCCAGCAGTTTAGAACAGGGCATTGGCTACACCTTC.

This clonotype counts as medium-sized. The chain has TRBV12-3 or TRBV12-4 and TRBJ1-2; D is uncertain. CDR3 length: 12 amino acids. The germline V and J ends were trimmed by 8 bases and 5 bases, with 12 bases remaining between them. The CDR3 loop reads CASSSIGYGYTF. Written as DNA, the CDR3 is TGTGCCAGCTCTAGCATTGGGTATGGCTACACCTTC.

V gene TRBV12-3 or TRBV12-4 combines with J gene TRBJ1-2, with 7 bases lining up with TRBD1. V shed 6 bases and J 3 bases; nucleotides not matched to a gene: 4. The CDR3 loop spans 13 amino acids. The CDR3 region has the DNA TGTGCCAGCAGCGGACAGGAAGACTATGGCTACACCTTC. Amino acid sequence: CASSGQEDYGYTF.

Sample share makes this clonotype medium-sized. The chain employs TRBV12-3 or TRBV12-4 and TRBJ1-2; 9 nucleotides agree with TRBD1. The CDR3 length is 12 residues. V trimming: 8 bases; J trimming: 4 bases; junction bases outside the gene matches: 2. CDR3 region: CASGTGIYGYTF. The CDR3 DNA follows: TGTGCCAGCGGGACAGGGATCTATGGCTACACCTTC.

This clonotype is classed as medium-sized (0.01 to 0.1%). V and J are TRBV12-3 or TRBV12-4 and TRBJ1-2, with D unclear. The CDR3 is 14 amino acids. V was pared by 3 bases and J by 1 base, with 9 bases between. Here the CDR3 reads CASSFGSSNYGYTF. The CDR3 DNA reads as TGTGCCAGCAGTTTCGGCAGTAGTAACTATGGCTACACCTTC.

Relative to its sample, this clonotype is large (0.1 to 1%). The chain has TRBV12-3 or TRBV12-4 and TRBJ1-2; D possibly corresponds to TRBD1 (6 bases). V dropped 4 bases and J dropped 4 bases, with 10 bases sitting between them. The CDR3 spans 13 residues. The CDR3, as DNA: TGTGCCAGCAGTTATCAGGGGACCTATGGCTACACCTTC. Its protein product is CASSYQGTYGYTF.

This clonotype is medium-sized in the sample. The rearrangement joins TRBV12-3 or TRBV12-4 to TRBJ1-2; the D is unclear. The CDR3 has 14 residues. The V end was cut by 1 base, the J end by 3 bases, with 9 bases between. CDR3 protein: CASSLGRLDYGYTF. CDR3 DNA: TGTGCCAGCAGTTTAGGCAGACTTGACTATGGCTACACCTTC.

This clonotype is labeled as large. The chain uses TRBV12-3 or TRBV12-4 and TRBJ1-2; no clear D. Deletions cut 8 bases from V and 2 bases from J, with 12 bases between. The CDR3 runs to 13 residues. The CDR3 loop reads CASLTRGNYGYTF. The DNA of the CDR3 is TGTGCCAGCCTGACCCGGGGAAACTATGGCTACACCTTC.

This clonotype is labeled hyperexpanded. The rearrangement uses TRBV12-3 or TRBV12-4 and TRBJ1-2; tentative D call: TRBD1 (6 bases). The CDR3 contains 14 residues. Trimming shortened V by 3 bases and J by 4 bases, and 12 bases separated the two germline ends. The CDR3 bases are TGTGCCAGCAGTTTTCAGGGGCAACCCTATGGCTACACCTTC. This sequence encodes CASSFQGQPYGYTF.

This clonotype rates as large. J is TRBJ1-2 and V is TRBV12-3 or TRBV12-4, with a tentative D call TRBD1 (5 bases). The CDR3 contains 12 residues. V dropped 0 bases and J dropped 8 bases, with 7 bases sitting between them. Here the CDR3 DNA reads TGTGCCAGCAGTTTAGCCAGGGTAGGCTACACCTTC. It specifies CASSLARVGYTF.

This clonotype is medium-sized by share. This chain joins TRBV12-3 or TRBV12-4 and TRBJ1-2; TRBD1 aligns across 8 bases. The CDR3 totals 14 residues. Trimming cost V 5 bases and J 0 bases; bases outside gene matches: 2. The CDR3 DNA follows: TGTGCCAGCAGTCGGACAGGGACTAACTATGGCTACACCTTC. It translates to CASSRTGTNYGYTF.

By share, this clonotype ranks as large (0.1 to 1%). The V call is TRBV12-5, the J call TRBJ1-2; D gene uncertain. CDR3 size: 14 residues. Germline lookup yields CDR1 LGHNT and CDR2 FRNRAP. Trimming removed 2 bases at V and 2 bases at J, with 9 bases between. CDR3 sequence reads: CASGLSGTNYGYTF. The CDR3 DNA reads as TGTGCTAGTGGTTTGTCCGGCACCAACTATGGCTACACCTTC.

This clonotype is classed as large. The chain's CDR3 is CASGQGTAVGYTF. In DNA, the CDR3 is TGTGCCAGCGGCCAAGGGACAGCCGTTGGCTACACCTTC. V is TRBV12-3 or TRBV12-4 and J is TRBJ1-2; 7 bases are a match to TRBD1. V was pared by 8 bases and J by 7 bases, with 10 bases of the junction left unmatched. This CDR3 is 13 amino acids long.

This clonotype rates as large. V and J are TRBV12-3 or TRBV12-4 and TRBJ1-2; a possible D gene is TRBD1 (6 bases). V was pared by 4 bases and J by 1 base, with 13 bases between. This CDR3 has 15 residues. CDR3 protein: CASSSSGRGNYGYTF. The CDR3 bases are TGTGCCAGCAGTTCATCGGGCAGGGGTAACTATGGCTACACCTTC.

This clonotype was counted ten times or more. This clone may be a read error of a much larger clone one base away. The chain carries TRBV12-3 or TRBV12-4 and TRBJ1-2; no firm D call. The CDR3 spans 14 residues. The CDR3 sequence: CDSSLGSGLGGYTF. The CDR3 nucleotides are TGTGACAGCAGTTTGGGCAGCGGCTTAGGAGGCTACACCTTC.

By proportion, this clonotype is medium-sized. J is TRBJ1-2 and V is TRBV12-3 or TRBV12-4; possibly TRBD1 for D (6 bases). This CDR3 is built from 15 residues. The V and J ends lost 4 bases and 2 bases respectively, with 14 bases between them. The CDR3 region has the DNA TGTGCCAGCAGTTCCCGGGACACCCGAAACTATGGCTACACCTTC. Translation: CASSSRDTRNYGYTF.

Sample share makes this clonotype medium-sized (0.01 to 0.1%). The chain employs TRBV12-3 or TRBV12-4 and TRBJ1-2, with 10 bases fitting TRBD1. V trimming: 6 bases; J trimming: 5 bases; junction bases outside the gene matches: 18. This CDR3 region has 18 residues. CDR3 sequence reads: CASRGNRDRGMSWYGYTF. The CDR3 nucleotides read TGTGCCAGCAGGGGAAACCGGGACAGGGGAATGAGTTGGTATGGCTACACCTTC.

This clonotype counts as medium-sized. The J gene is TRBJ1-2, the V gene TRBV12-3 or TRBV12-4, with D tentatively TRBD1 (6 bases). This CDR3 spans 13 amino acids. Deletions cut 2 bases from V and 6 bases from J, with 10 bases between. This chain's CDR3 is CASSLTGWDGYTF. The CDR3 region has the DNA TGTGCCAGCAGTTTAACAGGGTGGGATGGCTACACCTTC.

By share of the sample, this clonotype is medium-sized. The gene calls are TRBV12-3 or TRBV12-4 and TRBJ1-2; TRBD1 is a possible D gene (5 bases). This CDR3 region has 14 residues. The germline V and J ends were trimmed by 4 bases and 8 bases, with 17 bases remaining between them. CDR3 DNA sequence: TGTGCCAGCAGTTCGGGACCAGTCATTTGGGGCTACACCTTC. It yields the protein CASSSGPVIWGYTF.

This clonotype counts as medium-sized. This sequence joins TRBV12-3 or TRBV12-4 and TRBJ1-2, with D possibly TRBD1 on 5 matching bases. CDR3 length: 13 amino acids. V was clipped by 5 bases and J by 8 bases, with 15 bases between them. Written as DNA, the CDR3 is TGTGCCAGCAGTCGGACCAGGGAGGGCGGCTACACCTTC. Translated, it gives CASSRTREGGYTF.